The 11 T cell receptor beta chains below come from one sample, sequenced in a study of blood T cell repertoires in COVID-19. The assay was immunoSEQ multiplex PCR, and TCRdb's table has in-frame clones only and misses some. The data show fewer than 250,000 clones, 89% seen once. The sequencing input was PBMCs or T cells enriched from blood (not recorded which). The receptors were sampled from a woman in her late teens or twenties who had recovered from COVID-19.

The rearrangement joins TRBV7-2 to TRBJ1-4; TRBD1 matches at 7 bases. V lost 0 bases and J lost 8; bases outside the gene matches: 21. The CDR3 extends over 20 amino acids. Germline assignment: CDR1 SGHTA and CDR2 FQGNSA. The DNA for the CDR3 is TGTGCCAGCAGCTTAGCCCCCGGGCGAGGGGGCTATATGGCAGGGGAAAAACTGTTTTTT. Its translation: CASSLAPGRGGYMAGEKLFF.

The chain is built from TRBV11-2 and TRBJ1-5, with unresolved D. Per the germline V gene, CDR1 is SGHAT and CDR2 is FQNNGV. V gave up 4 bases and J gave up 0 bases, with 4 bases separating them. The CDR3 loop spans 13 amino acids. The CDR3 DNA reads as TGTGCCAGCAGCTCCGTTAGCAATCAGCCCCAGCATTTT. Translated: CASSSVSNQPQHF. The full variable domain, completed using reference TRBV11-2 and TRBJ1-5, is EAGVAQSPRYKIIEKRQSVAFWCNPISGHATLYWYQQILGQGPKLLIQFQNNGVVDDSQLPKDRFSAERLKGVDSTLKIQPAKLEDSAVYLCASSSVSNQPQHFGDGTRLSIL.

The V gene is TRBV27, the J gene TRBJ2-7, with D perhaps matching TRBD1 (6 bases). Trimming cost V 3 bases and J 4 bases, with 10 bases left between them. Germline CDR1 is MNHEY and CDR2 is SMNVEV (reference sequence). This CDR3 is 13 amino acids long. CDR3 sequence: CASSFLGQYEQYF. In nucleotides, the CDR3 is TGTGCCAGCAGTTTTCTTGGACAGTACGAGCAGTACTTC.

In DNA, the CDR3 is TGTGCCAGCAGTGCCGGGGGGGGCAATCAGCCCCAGCATTTT. It yields the protein CASSAGGGNQPQHF. The chain has TRBV2 and TRBJ1-5; D is possibly TRBD1 (5 bases). Germline CDR1 and CDR2: SNHLY and FYNNEI. V was cut by 4 bases and J by 2 bases, with 9 bases left in between. The CDR3 loop spans 14 amino acids.

This clone was seen a few times. The chain has TRBV3-1 (or the pseudogene TRBV3-2) and TRBJ2-5; the match to TRBD2 covers 9 bases. The CDR3 totals 15 residues. Germline lookup yields CDR1 LGHDT and CDR2 YNNKEL (reference sequence). V lost 0 bases, J lost 4 bases, and 3 bases stayed unmatched. CDR3 amino acids: CASSQDRRGGETQYF. The CDR3 region has the DNA TGTGCCAGCAGCCAAGATAGGCGGGGGGGAGAGACCCAGTACTTC.

CDR3 protein: CASSPPSGSYEQYF. For the CDR3, the DNA is TGTGCCAGCAGCCCCCCAAGCGGATCCTACGAGCAGTACTTC. The chain employs TRBV9 and TRBJ2-7; possibly TRBD2 for D (5 bases). The V end lost 4 bases, the J end lost 1 base, and 12 bases lay between the germline ends. Per the germline V gene, CDR1 is SGDLS and CDR2 is YYNGEE. The CDR3 consists of 14 residues. The complete variable domain, with remaining parts taken from reference TRBV9 and TRBJ2-7, reads DSGVTQTPKHLITATGQRVTLRCSPRSGDLSVYWYQQSLDQGLQFLIQYYNGEERAKGNILERFSAQQFPDLHSELNLSSLELGDSALYFCASSPPSGSYEQYFGPGTRLTVT.

This chain joins TRBV13 and TRBJ2-1; D call uncertain. CDR3 length: 11 residues. Germline CDR1 and CDR2: PRHDT and FYEKMQ (reference sequence). V lost 0 bases to trimming and J lost 9 bases, with 3 bases between them. The DNA for the CDR3 is TGTGCCAGCAGCTTAGGTAGTGAGCAGTTCTTC. It translates to CASSLGSEQFF.

CDR3 loop: CASSPGTEQYF. CDR3 nucleotides: TGTGCCAGTAGCCCCGGGACTGAGCAGTATTTT. This sequence joins TRBV19 and TRBJ2-3, with D perhaps TRBD2 (6 bases). The V gene lost 6 bases and the J gene lost 11 bases, with 12 bases spanning the gap. CDR1 is LNHDA, CDR2 SQIVND, per germline (reference sequence). The CDR3 is made up of 11 amino acids. The full variable domain, with the rest looked up from reference TRBV19 and TRBJ2-3, is DGGITQSPKYLFRKEGQNVTLSCEQNLNHDAMYWYRQDPGQGLRLIYYSQIVNDFQKGDIAEGYSVSREKKESFPLTVTSAQKNPTAFYLCASSPGTEQYFGPGTRLTVL.

This clone was observed a handful of times. V usage is TRBV2 and J usage is TRBJ2-1; TRBD2 matches 12 bases. CDR1 and CDR2 (germline): SNHLY, FYNNEI. J lost 5 bases, V lost 6 bases, and 5 bases had no gene match. The CDR3 has 15 residues. CDR3 amino acids: CASRRTSGTNNEQFF. The CDR3 nucleotides read TGTGCCAGCAGGAGGACTAGCGGGACCAACAATGAGCAGTTCTTC.

The gene calls are TRBV28 and TRBJ2-3; 14 bases line up with TRBD2. The ends lost 6 bases at V and 6 bases at J; junction bases unmatched: 14. The CDR3 totals 18 residues. The V gene's germline CDR1 is MDHEN and CDR2 SYDVKM. DNA of the CDR3: TGTGCCAGCAGGTTTAGGGGGACTAGCGGGGGACCGAGGGATACGCAGTATTTT. Protein product: CASRFRGTSGGPRDTQYF. Full variable domain (remainder filled in from reference TRBV28 and TRBJ2-3): DVKVTQSSRYLVKRTGEKVFLECVQDMDHENMFWYRQDPGLGLRLIYFSYDVKMKEKGDIPEGYSVSREKKERFSLILESASTNQTSMYLCASRFRGTSGGPRDTQYFGPGTRLTVL.

J is TRBJ1-2 and V is TRBV6-1, with D maybe TRBD1 (5 bases). Germline lookup yields CDR1 MNHNS and CDR2 SASEGT. The CDR3 length is 14 residues. The V gene lost 3 bases and the J gene lost 2 bases, with 10 bases spanning the gap. CDR3 nucleotides: TGTGCCAGCAGTGAGGACATGCCCAACTATGGCTACACCTTC. Translating gives CASSEDMPNYGYTF.